This TCR beta chain was sequenced in a study of T cells in localized non-small cell lung cancer. Findings of the study overall: The greatest T cell clonality was found in uninvolved adjacent lung (higher than in tumor).

On this clone: Its antigen is as yet unknown.

The length of the CDR3 is 17 residues. Trimming at V came to 3 bases and at J to 4 bases, leaving 13 bases not matched to a gene. The germline V gene has CDR1 ENHRY and CDR2 SYGVKD. Repertoires were generated with immunoSEQ multiplex PCR, while TCRdb's copy carries only in-frame clones and drops some. The table has approximately 28,000 clones, 80% to 90% seen once. The material sequenced was peripheral blood, taken before any cancer treatment. This TCR came from a female donor older than 55 with stage II squamous cell lung carcinoma. The chain uses TRBV10-3 and TRBJ1-2, with 8 bases that match TRBD1. The CDR3: CAISDLGQGEHGYGYTF. In DNA form, the CDR3 reads TGTGCCATCAGTGATCTTGGACAGGGTGAACATGGCTATGGCTACACCTTC.